The next 3 T cell receptor beta chains were all read from a single sample in a study of blood T cell repertoires in COVID-19. TCRdb keeps only in-frame clones here, not all; method: immunoSEQ multiplex PCR. Of about 80,000 clones listed, less than 85% are singletons. Source material: peripheral blood. The receptors stem from a human donor in a cohort sampled during active COVID-19.

The rearrangement links TRBV11-2 to TRBJ2-5; D not resolved. In germline, CDR1 is SGHAT, CDR2 FQNNGV. The V end lost 5 bases, the J end lost 1 base, and 8 bases lay between the germline ends. CDR3 size: 13 residues. CDR3 sequence (DNA): TGTGCCAGCAGCCTGGGCAGCCAAGAGACCCAGTACTTC. It yields the protein CASSLGSQETQYF.

J is TRBJ2-7 and V is TRBV5-1, with D possibly TRBD2 on 6 matching bases. The CDR3 runs to 13 residues. The germline gives CDR1 SGHRS, CDR2 YFSETQ. V lost 0 bases and J 5 bases, leaving 9 bases between the germline ends. The DNA of the CDR3 is TGCGCCAGCAGCTTGGGACTAGTTAACGAGCAGTACTTC. Amino acid sequence: CASSLGLVNEQYF.

In this sample, this clone turned up a few times. V usage is TRBV18 and J usage is TRBJ2-7; TRBD1 is a possible D gene (6 bases). Trimming removed 8 bases at V and 5 bases at J, with 13 bases between. Germline CDR1 reads KGHSH; CDR2 reads LQKENI. The CDR3 runs to 12 residues. The CDR3 is CASREGDNEQYF. The CDR3 DNA reads TGTGCCAGCAGAGAGGGGGACAACGAGCAGTACTTC.